These 3 T cell receptor beta chains were sequenced from one sample in a study of identical twins. TCRdb reprocessed the 5' RACE reads with MiXCR, giving one entry per CDR3 protein. This sample yields about 720,000 distinct CDR3 sequences, of which roughly 20% are seen a single time; approximately 14% belongs to the top ten. These data also formed part of another study, on T cells expressing NK-cell markers.

Specimen: PBMCs. These receptors were obtained from a woman younger than 35 in good health.

The rearrangement links TRBV5-6 to TRBJ2-4; D uncertain. Germline V gene data show CDR1 as SGHDT and CDR2 as YYEEEE. CDR3 size: 17 residues. V was shortened by 2 bases and J by 0 bases, with 15 bases between the two germline ends. As DNA, the CDR3 is TGTGCCAGCAGCTTTTTAGATCAGGCGTCAGCCAAAAACATTCAGTACTTC. Encoded protein: CASSFLDQASAKNIQYF.

This chain links TRBV3-1 with TRBJ1-2; D is unclear. Germline loops: CDR1 LGHDT, CDR2 YNNKEL (reference sequence). V lost 5 bases and J lost 5, with 15 bases in between. This CDR3 is built from 14 residues. The CDR3 nucleotides are TGTGCCAGCAGCACCCAGGCCCGACCTTATGGCTACACCTTC. It yields the protein CASSTQARPYGYTF.

This clonotype was seen more than once but under ten times. The genes are TRBV20-1 and TRBJ2-1; TRBD2 matches at 13 bases. Unmatched junction bases numbered 13, after V lost 6 bases and J lost 5 bases. Germline CDR1 reads DFQATT; CDR2 reads SNEGSKA (reference sequence). The CDR3 length is 17 residues. CDR3 amino acids: CSASTSGGSALHNEQFF. As DNA, the CDR3 is TGCAGTGCCTCGACTAGCGGGGGGTCGGCTCTCCACAATGAGCAGTTCTTC.